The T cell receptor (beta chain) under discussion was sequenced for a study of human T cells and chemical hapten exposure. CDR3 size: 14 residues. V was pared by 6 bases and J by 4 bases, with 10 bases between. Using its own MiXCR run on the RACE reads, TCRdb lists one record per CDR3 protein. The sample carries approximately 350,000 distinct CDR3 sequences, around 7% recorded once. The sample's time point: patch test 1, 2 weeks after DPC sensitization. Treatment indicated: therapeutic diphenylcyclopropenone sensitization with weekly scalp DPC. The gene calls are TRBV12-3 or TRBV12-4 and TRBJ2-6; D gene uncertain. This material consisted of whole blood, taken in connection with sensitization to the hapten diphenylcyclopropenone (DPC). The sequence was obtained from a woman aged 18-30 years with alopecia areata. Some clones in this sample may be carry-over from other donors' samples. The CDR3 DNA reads TGTGCCAGCAGCCCCAATTTGGGGGCCAACGTCCTGACTTTC. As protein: CASSPNLGANVLTF.